The 7 T cell receptor beta chains listed next were all sequenced from one sample in a study of STAT5B mutations in CD4+ large granular lymphocyte leukemia. Clones were read by immunoSEQ multiplex PCR, and TCRdb kept only the in-frame ones, dropping some. The repertoire holds around 30,000 clones, with approximately 74% as singletons. Sequences were obtained from CD4+ T cells from blood buffy coats. The receptor set was obtained from a human donor in good health.

The J gene is TRBJ1-2, the V gene TRBV7-9, with D maybe TRBD1 (6 bases). The CDR3 is 17 amino acids. CDR1 is SEHNR, CDR2 FQNEAQ, per germline (reference sequence). The germline V and J ends were trimmed by 5 bases and 2 bases, with 21 bases remaining between them. CDR3 coding DNA: TGTGCCAGCAGCCAATCGGCCGCGGGGAGGGGGAACTATGGCTACACCTTC. Its protein product is CASSQSAAGRGNYGYTF.

The chain links TRBV11-2 to TRBJ2-7; 9 bases are shared with TRBD1. The CDR3 consists of 14 residues. V trimming: 5 bases; J trimming: 2 bases; junction bases outside the gene matches: 4. Germline CDR1 SGHAT, CDR2 FQNNGV. The CDR3 loop reads CASSEGQGPYEQYF. The CDR3 DNA reads as TGTGCCAGCAGCGAGGGACAGGGTCCCTACGAGCAGTACTTC.

The chain recombines TRBV28 with TRBJ2-3; weak D call: TRBD1 (6 bases). Trimming removed 2 bases from V and 3 bases from J, with 12 bases in between. This CDR3 comprises 15 residues. CDR1 and CDR2 (germline): MDHEN, SYDVKM. CDR3 protein: CASSLGSGTTDTQYF. The CDR3 nucleotides read TGTGCCAGCAGTTTAGGGTCAGGGACAACAGATACGCAGTATTTT. Together with reference TRBV28 and TRBJ2-3, the CDR3 gives the full variable domain: DVKVTQSSRYLVKRTGEKVFLECVQDMDHENMFWYRQDPGLGLRLIYFSYDVKMKEKGDIPEGYSVSREKKERFSLILESASTNQTSMYLCASSLGSGTTDTQYFGPGTRLTVL.

V usage is TRBV19 and J usage is TRBJ1-2; 10 bases are a match to TRBD1. V shed 3 bases and J 7 bases; nucleotides not matched to a gene: 11. CDR1 and CDR2 (germline): LNHDA, SQIVND (reference sequence). CDR3 length equals 16 residues. As DNA, the CDR3 is TGTGCCAGTAGTATGGAAAGGGACAGGGGATTAGGTGGCTACACCTTC. Its translation is CASSMERDRGLGGYTF.

The genes are TRBV9 and TRBJ2-3, with D uncertain. V shed 1 base and J shed 5 bases, with 17 bases lying between them. The CDR3 length is 16 residues. Germline V gives CDR1 SGDLS, CDR2 YYNGEE. CDR3 loop: CASSVRLATTEDTQYF. The CDR3 nucleotides are TGTGCCAGCAGCGTAAGGTTGGCTACAACAGAAGATACGCAGTATTTT.

The chain uses TRBV4-3 and TRBJ2-3; unclear D gene. From germline, CDR1 is LGHNA and CDR2 YSLEER. Between the trimmed V and J ends, which lost 1 base and 6 bases, there was a span of 14 bases. The CDR3 loop spans 15 amino acids. The CDR3 DNA is TGCGCCAGCAGCCAAGGCCCCCTTCTAGGGGATACGCAGTATTTT. Its protein is CASSQGPLLGDTQYF.

CDR3 nucleotide sequence: TGTGCCATCAGTGAAGATGACAGGGGGAAGGATACGCAGTATTTT. Translated: CAISEDDRGKDTQYF. This chain connects TRBV10-3 to TRBJ2-3; TRBD1 matches at 9 bases. The CDR3 totals 15 residues. The ends lost 3 bases at V and 6 bases at J; junction bases unmatched: 7. Germline V CDR1 and CDR2: ENHRY, SYGVKD.